The next 27 T cell receptor beta chains were all read from a single sample in a study of blood T cell repertoires in COVID-19. Sequenced by immunoSEQ multiplex PCR; TCRdb stores in-frame clones only, minus some. The data show 200,000 to 250,000 clones, approximately 90% seen once. Sequencing input: peripheral blood. The receptors were sampled from a woman aged 18 to 35 who had recovered from COVID-19.

V and J are TRBV3-1 (or the pseudogene TRBV3-2) and TRBJ2-2; 10 bases are shared with TRBD2. The CDR3 length is 14 residues. V trimming: 2 bases; J trimming: 7 bases; junction bases outside the gene matches: 1. In germline, CDR1 is LGHDT, CDR2 YNNKEL (reference sequence). The chain's CDR3 is CASSQRTSGGELFF. CDR3 DNA: TGTGCCAGCAGCCAAAGGACTAGCGGCGGGGAGCTGTTTTTT.

The gene calls are TRBV7-2 and TRBJ1-1; TRBD1 is a possible D gene (6 bases). V dropped 1 base and J dropped 5 bases, with 11 bases sitting between them. Germline values: CDR1 SGHTA, CDR2 FQGNSA. The CDR3 sequence is 14 residues long. The CDR3 DNA reads TGTGCCAGCAGCTTAGGGCAGGGGTGGACTGAAGCTTTCTTT. Protein product: CASSLGQGWTEAFF.

This rearrangement joins TRBV5-1 to TRBJ2-3, with D possibly matching TRBD2 (6 bases). This CDR3 contains 15 residues. Looked up from germline, CDR1 is SGHRS and CDR2 is YFSETQ. Trimming pared 4 bases from V and 2 bases from J, leaving 14 bases between. The CDR3 is CASSARGGNTDTQYF. CDR3 nucleotides: TGCGCCAGCAGCGCACGAGGAGGGAACACAGATACGCAGTATTTT.

This clone was detected only a few times. The chain carries TRBV19 and TRBJ1-1; D possibly corresponds to TRBD1 (5 bases). The V and J ends lost 3 bases and 10 bases respectively, with 18 bases between them. The germline V gene has CDR1 LNHDA and CDR2 SQIVND (reference sequence). This CDR3 has 14 residues. This chain's CDR3 is CASSIGPGPGVAFF. The DNA of the CDR3 is TGTGCCAGTAGTATTGGTCCGGGACCGGGGGTAGCTTTCTTT.

This clone was seen more than once but under ten times. J is TRBJ1-5 and V is TRBV4-1; D gene uncertain. The CDR3 sequence is 13 residues long. V was shortened by 1 base and J by 4 bases, with 5 bases between the two germline ends. CDR1 MGHRA and CDR2 YSYEKL come from the germline V gene. The CDR3 spells CASSQVLNQPQHF. The CDR3 DNA follows: TGCGCCAGCAGCCAAGTCCTTAATCAGCCCCAGCATTTT.

The V gene is TRBV27, the J gene TRBJ2-7, with 8 bases fitting TRBD2. Trimming cost V 4 bases and J 3 bases; bases outside gene matches: 8. Germline CDR1 is MNHEY and CDR2 is SMNVEV (reference sequence). The CDR3 length is 15 residues. The CDR3: CASSSPGSGSYEQYF. Here the CDR3 DNA reads TGTGCCAGCAGTTCCCCGGGGAGCGGGAGCTACGAGCAGTACTTC.

CDR3 sequence: CATGLSGSGEQFF. CDR3 bases: TGTGCCACCGGACTAAGCGGGAGCGGGGAGCAGTTCTTC. The chain is built from TRBV24-1 and TRBJ2-1, with TRBD2 identical over 8 bases. CDR3 length: 13 residues. V lost 9 bases to trimming and J lost 10 bases; unmatched junction nucleotides: 10. Per germline, CDR1 KGHDR and CDR2 SFDVKD.

This chain uses TRBV2 with TRBJ1-1; 7 bases are shared with TRBD1. Per germline, CDR1 SNHLY and CDR2 FYNNEI. V lost 11 bases to trimming and J lost 1 base; unmatched junction nucleotides: 1. This CDR3 comprises 11 residues. The DNA for the CDR3 is TGTGCCGGACAGGCGAACACTGAAGCTTTCTTT. Amino acids: CAGQANTEAFF.

The rearrangement links TRBV27 to TRBJ2-7, with D hard to call. Looked up from germline, CDR1 is MNHEY and CDR2 is SMNVEV (reference sequence). Trimming pared 3 bases from V and 0 bases from J, leaving 9 bases between. The length of the CDR3 is 14 residues. As DNA, the CDR3 is TGTGCCAGCAGTTTGACACCCTCCTCCTACGAGCAGTACTTC. Translating it yields CASSLTPSSYEQYF.

The rearrangement joins TRBV6-4 to TRBJ2-6; a possible D gene is TRBD1 (6 bases). V was clipped by 4 bases and J by 2 bases, with 9 bases between them. The CDR3 loop spans 15 amino acids. CDR1 MRHNA and CDR2 SNTAGT come from the germline V gene. The chain's CDR3 is CASSATGTGANVLTF. The DNA for the CDR3 is TGTGCCAGCAGTGCTACAGGGACTGGGGCCAACGTCCTGACTTTC.

This clone was seen once. J is TRBJ1-2 and V is TRBV7-2, with 11 nucleotides matching TRBD1. The CDR3 has 15 residues. CDR1 is SGHTA and CDR2 is FQGNSA in the germline V gene. Trimming took 4 bases from V and 8 from J; bases not matched to a gene: 9. CDR3 nucleotides: TGTGCCAGCAGCTGGACAGGGGGCCTGGGGGGAGGCTACACCTTC. Its protein product is CASSWTGGLGGGYTF.

As for this clone: Other DNA sequences from this sample encode an identical CDR3 as well. J is TRBJ2-3 and V is TRBV5-1; 14 nucleotides agree with TRBD2. Losses at the gene ends were 5 bases for V and 2 bases for J; bases not matched to a gene: 7. Looked up from germline, CDR1 is SGHRS and CDR2 is YFSETQ. The CDR3 sequence is 17 residues long. CDR3 sequence reads: CASSSGLAGGPTDTQYF. The CDR3 bases are TGCGCCAGCAGTTCCGGACTAGCGGGAGGCCCCACAGATACGCAGTATTTT.

The chain combines TRBV4-1 with TRBJ2-2; D not resolved. V was clipped by 2 bases and J by 6 bases, with 4 bases between them. The CDR3 sequence is 12 residues long. Germline V gene data show CDR1 as MGHRA and CDR2 as YSYEKL. CDR3 coding DNA: TGCGCCAGCAGCCAACGTTCCGGGGAGCTGTTTTTT. It encodes CASSQRSGELFF.

A single count supports this clone. The V call is TRBV21-1, the J call TRBJ2-7; the table gives TRBD1 as D, unverified against the DNA. TRBV21-1 is marked as a pseudogene. CDR3 length: 16 residues. CDR3 nucleotide sequence: TGTGCCAGCAGCAAGGAATTGTGGGACAGTTCCTACGAGCAGTACTTC. The encoded protein is CASSKELWDSSYEQYF.

Concerning this clone itself: Distinct nucleotide sequences in the sample also encode this CDR3. This chain uses TRBV18 with TRBJ2-7; D is unclear. From germline, CDR1 is KGHSH and CDR2 LQKENI. V was trimmed by 2 bases and J by 1 base, leaving 6 bases between them. This CDR3 region has 13 residues. The DNA for the CDR3 is TGTGCCAGCTCACCAGGCGGATCCTACGAGCAGTACTTC. Translation gives CASSPGGSYEQYF.

The rearrangement joins TRBV5-4 to TRBJ2-2, with 10 bases fitting TRBD2. V trimming: 3 bases; J trimming: 7 bases; junction bases outside the gene matches: 9. This CDR3 is 16 amino acids long. Germline V gene data show CDR1 as SGHNT and CDR2 as YYREEE (reference sequence). The DNA for the CDR3 is TGTGCCAGCAGCTGGGGCCTAGCGGGAGTAGGCGGGGAGCTGTTTTTT. This gives the protein CASSWGLAGVGGELFF.

This sequence joins TRBV9 and TRBJ1-6; 7 bases are shared with TRBD1. The CDR3 contains 14 residues. Germline trimming cut 3 bases from V and 5 bases from J; bases unmatched to any gene: 2. The germline V gene has CDR1 SGDLS and CDR2 YYNGEE. The CDR3 reads CASSGQGHNSPLHF. The CDR3 DNA sequence: TGTGCCAGCAGCGGACAGGGTCATAATTCACCCCTCCACTTT.

The chain joins TRBV4-2 to TRBJ2-3; 8 positions match TRBD1. Losses at the gene ends were 3 bases for V and 0 bases for J; bases not matched to a gene: 2. The CDR3 loop spans 15 amino acids. CDR1 and CDR2 from the germline V gene are LGHNA and YNFKEQ. The CDR3 here is CASSQTGASTDTQYF. The CDR3 bases are TGTGCCAGCAGCCAGACAGGGGCTAGCACAGATACGCAGTATTTT.

This chain links TRBV4-3 with TRBJ1-1; D unresolved. The V end was cut by 5 bases, the J end by 0 bases, with 10 bases between. This CDR3 is built from 14 residues. Germline values: CDR1 LGHNA, CDR2 YSLEER. CDR3 region: CASSSGLMNTEAFF. Written as DNA, the CDR3 is TGCGCCAGCAGCTCAGGACTGATGAACACTGAAGCTTTCTTT.

This rearrangement joins TRBV15 to TRBJ2-5, with 7 bases identical to TRBD2. The germline V gene encodes CDR1 LNHNV and CDR2 YYDKDF (reference sequence). The CDR3 length is 16 residues. With 3 bases clipped from V and 5 bases from J, the junction kept 12 bases outside the gene matches. CDR3 sequence (DNA): TGTGCCACCAGCAGCCTCAAGCGGGGATTGCAGGAGACCCAGTACTTC. Its translation: CATSSLKRGLQETQYF.

The V call is TRBV6-2 or TRBV6-3, the J call TRBJ2-7; TRBD2 matches at 12 bases. Looked up from germline, CDR1 is MNHEY and CDR2 is SVGEGT. J was trimmed by 1 base and V by 0 bases; bases with no gene match: 16. CDR3 length equals 21 residues. CDR3 bases: TGTGCCAGCAGTTACTCGACGCCCGGACTAGCGGGATTTAAAGGTTCCTACGAGCAGTACTTC. Its translation is CASSYSTPGLAGFKGSYEQYF.

The chain links TRBV23-1 to TRBJ1-3; 10 bases are shared with TRBD1. TRBV23-1 is an ORF, with its function uncertain. V was clipped by 2 bases and J by 4 bases; unmatched bases: 11. The CDR3 has 18 residues. Written as DNA, the CDR3 is TGCGCCAGCAGTCAACGGGGAGAGGGGACAGGGGCCGGAAACACCATATATTTT. Protein sequence: CASSQRGEGTGAGNTIYF.

A few counts support this clone. The V call is TRBV4-2, the J call TRBJ2-6, with TRBD1 identical over 7 bases. With V trimmed by 0 bases and J by 2 bases, 4 bases remained unmatched. The CDR3 is 17 residues long. From germline, CDR1 is LGHNA and CDR2 YNFKEQ. The CDR3 DNA is TGTGCCAGCAGCCAAGATGTACAGGGGACTGGGGCCAACGTCCTGACTTTC. As protein: CASSQDVQGTGANVLTF.

The chain carries TRBV9 and TRBJ1-6, with unresolved D. The germline CDR1 and CDR2 sequences are SGDLS and YYNGEE. The CDR3 has 13 residues. The V end lost 3 bases, the J end lost 7 bases, and 8 bases lay between the germline ends. In DNA, the CDR3 is TGTGCCAGCAGCGCCAGAACAAATTCACCCCTCCACTTT. Its translation is CASSARTNSPLHF.

This chain links TRBV7-9 with TRBJ1-1; weak D call: TRBD1 (5 bases). With 4 bases removed from V and 3 bases from J, the gap between germline ends came to 12 bases. Germline V gene data show CDR1 as SEHNR and CDR2 as FQNEAQ (reference sequence). The CDR3 totals 14 residues. The CDR3 DNA follows: TGTGCCAGCAGCTCCAGGGTTTTGGACACTGAAGCTTTCTTT. Its translation: CASSSRVLDTEAFF.

This chain connects TRBV10-3 to TRBJ2-1; TRBD2 is a possible D gene (6 bases). The germline V gene has CDR1 ENHRY and CDR2 SYGVKD. The CDR3 has 15 residues. V lost 5 bases and J lost 9, with 20 bases in between. Here the CDR3 reads CAISHRDSTGSEQFF. The CDR3 bases are TGTGCCATCAGTCATCGGGACTCTACGGGTAGTGAGCAGTTCTTC.

The gene calls are TRBV21-1 and TRBJ1-1. TRBV21-1 represents a pseudogene. The length of the CDR3 is 11 residues. CDR3 in DNA: TGTGCCAGCAATCGGGGCACTGAAGCTTTCTTT. It specifies CASNRGTEAFF.